The clone carrying this T cell receptor beta chain was detected only a few times. TCRdb reprocessed the 5' RACE reads with MiXCR, giving one entry per CDR3 protein. Among about 210,000 distinct CDR3 sequences listed, roughly 10% were seen once. The data are from a study of identical twins. The CDR3 has 14 residues. Germline CDR1 and CDR2: DFQATT and SNEGSKA (reference sequence). With 5 bases removed from V and 3 bases from J, the gap between germline ends came to 14 bases. The rearrangement links TRBV20-1 to TRBJ2-4, with D tentatively TRBD2 (5 bases). The source of this sequence is a woman aged 18-29 years in good health. Material: memory (CD45RO+) T cells sorted from blood. In DNA, the CDR3 is TGCAGTGCTGCTGGAGGTCGCGGCAAAAACATTCAGTACTTC. Its translation is CSAAGGRGKNIQYF.